What follows are 8 T cell receptor beta chains derived from one specimen sequenced in a study of blood T cell repertoires in COVID-19. Sequencing used immunoSEQ multiplex PCR; TCRdb keeps in-frame clones, though not all of them. Among about 140,000 clones listed, 87% were seen once. The sequenced sample was peripheral blood. These TCRs come from a human donor in a cohort sampled during active COVID-19.

CDR3 residues: CASSLWRENYGYTF. The CDR3 coding sequence is TGTGCCAGCAGTTTATGGAGGGAAAACTATGGCTACACCTTC. The chain recombines TRBV28 with TRBJ1-2; D uncertain. The V end lost 0 bases, the J end lost 2 bases, and 7 bases lay between the germline ends. The germline gives CDR1 MDHEN, CDR2 SYDVKM. This CDR3 contains 14 residues.

This chain connects TRBV9 to TRBJ1-2; 9 nucleotides match TRBD1. The CDR3 runs to 15 residues. J lost 4 bases, V lost 3 bases, and 7 bases had no gene match. Looked up from germline, CDR1 is SGDLS and CDR2 is YYNGEE. For the CDR3, the DNA is TGTGCCAGCAGCGCCGGACAGGGGAGTTTCTATGGCTACACCTTC. Residues: CASSAGQGSFYGYTF.

CDR3 residues: CASSWGQNTEAFF. The CDR3 region has the DNA TGTGCCAGCAGCTGGGGACAGAACACTGAAGCTTTCTTT. The chain carries TRBV5-5 and TRBJ1-1; D is possibly TRBD1 (6 bases). CDR3 length: 13 residues. Deletions cut 3 bases from V and 1 base from J, with 7 bases between. Germline lookup yields CDR1 SGHKS and CDR2 YYEKEE (reference sequence). The variable domain in full, completed from reference TRBV5-5 and TRBJ1-1, reads DAGVTQSPTHLIKTRGQQVTLRCSPISGHKSVSWYQQVLGQGPQFIFQYYEKEERGRGNFPDRFSARQFPNYSSELNVNALLLGDSALYLCASSWGQNTEAFFGQGTRLTVV.

The chain employs TRBV19 and TRBJ2-7; perhaps TRBD1 as D (6 bases). The germline V and J ends were trimmed by 1 base and 7 bases, with 17 bases remaining between them. The CDR3 consists of 15 residues. The germline V gene has CDR1 LNHDA and CDR2 SQIVND (reference sequence). For the CDR3, the DNA is TGTGCCAGTAGTATAGGAGGGACACCAAGGGGTGAGCAGTACTTC. It yields the protein CASSIGGTPRGEQYF.

The chain is built from TRBV15 and TRBJ2-7, with 11 bases lining up with TRBD1. The CDR3 runs 14 residues. V shed 5 bases, J shed 3 bases, and the junction held 3 bases outside the gene matches. The germline V gene encodes CDR1 LNHNV and CDR2 YYDKDF (reference sequence). CDR3 protein: CATSLGTGGYEQYF. CDR3 nucleotides: TGTGCCACCAGCTTGGGGACAGGGGGCTACGAGCAGTACTTC.

The V call is TRBV5-4, the J call TRBJ2-7, with 15 bases lining up with TRBD2. The CDR3 spans 19 residues. Germline values: CDR1 SGHNT, CDR2 YYREEE (reference sequence). V gave up 3 bases and J gave up 3 bases; unmatched junction bases: 13. The CDR3 nucleotides read TGTGCCAGCAGCTCCCCGGGACTAGCGGGAGGAACCTACTTCTACGAGCAGTACTTC. It yields the protein CASSSPGLAGGTYFYEQYF.

This chain uses TRBV9 with TRBJ2-1; 10 nucleotides line up with TRBD2. This CDR3 spans 12 amino acids. J was trimmed by 12 bases and V by 3 bases; bases with no gene match: 3. In germline, CDR1 is SGDLS, CDR2 YYNGEE. CDR3 nucleotide sequence: TGTGCCAGCAGCGACTTAGCGGGGGGGCAGTTCTTC. It encodes CASSDLAGGQFF.

The chain combines TRBV30 with TRBJ2-7, with D perhaps matching TRBD1 (5 bases). The CDR3 has 14 amino acids. Trimming cost V 0 bases and J 2 bases, with 11 bases left between them. The V gene's germline CDR1 is GTSNPN and CDR2 SVGIG (reference sequence). This CDR3 is CAWSVPGLAYEQYF. The CDR3 DNA reads as TGTGCCTGGAGTGTACCAGGGTTGGCCTACGAGCAGTACTTC. The full variable domain, rest sourced from reference TRBV30 and TRBJ2-7, is SQTIHQWPATLVQPVGSPLSLECTVEGTSNPNLYWYRQAAGRGLQLLFYSVGIGQISSEVPQNLSASRPQDRQFILSSKKLLLSDSGFYLCAWSVPGLAYEQYFGPGTRLTVT.